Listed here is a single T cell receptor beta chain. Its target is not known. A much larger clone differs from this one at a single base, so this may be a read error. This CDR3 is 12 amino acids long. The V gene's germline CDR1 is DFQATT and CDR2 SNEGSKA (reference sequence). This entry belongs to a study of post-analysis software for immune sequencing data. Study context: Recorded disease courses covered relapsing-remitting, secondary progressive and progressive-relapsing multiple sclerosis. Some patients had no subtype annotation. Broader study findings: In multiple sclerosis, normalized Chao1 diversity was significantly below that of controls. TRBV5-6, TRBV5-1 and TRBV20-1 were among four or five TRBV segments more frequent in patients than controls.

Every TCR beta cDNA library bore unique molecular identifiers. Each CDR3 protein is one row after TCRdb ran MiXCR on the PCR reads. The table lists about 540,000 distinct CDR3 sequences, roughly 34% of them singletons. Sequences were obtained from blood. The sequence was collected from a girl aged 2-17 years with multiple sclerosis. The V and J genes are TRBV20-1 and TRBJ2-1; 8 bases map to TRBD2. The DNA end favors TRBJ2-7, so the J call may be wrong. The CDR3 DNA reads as TGCAGTGCCGGGACTAGATACAATGAGCAGTACTTC. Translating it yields CSAGTRYNEQYF.